The TCR beta chain described here comes from a study of T cells in Graves' hyperthyroidism and ophthalmopathy (dated by TCRdb to about 2019). For the study in its entirety: Peripheral blood samples were taken at initial diagnosis, before any treatment was given. Whether ophthalmopathy could be predicted prospectively was tested in an independent validation cohort made up of some 20 hyperthyroidism patients plus 17 patients who later progressed to ophthalmopathy. TCR V-J signatures able to tell the groups apart were searched for in a discovery cohort of 90 to 100 patients, of whom over 40 had Graves' ophthalmopathy and about 60 had stable Graves' hyperthyroidism. In roughly six Graves' hyperthyroidism patients, the study also compared T-cell repertoires from thyroid tissue with T-cell repertoires from blood. The roughly 94 discovery patients were randomly split 7:3 into training and test sets. The paper reports TCR Vbeta CDR3 sequencing of more than 120 peripheral blood samples: 43 ophthalmopathy, under 80 hyperthyroidism and approximately 17 progressor patients. Once sampling was done, hyperthyroidism patients were given methimazole at a starting dose of 30 mg daily, whereas ophthalmopathy patients were given high-dose intravenous methylprednisolone. Points the paper makes about the study in general: Sample size was not statistically predetermined, and blinding of investigators to group allocation was not performed. During validation, the model predicted progression to ophthalmopathy a median of about 6.5 months ahead of onset, with just under 71% sensitivity and more than 72% specificity. Most expanded thyroid clonotypes (frequency above 0.001) were also detected in blood, suggesting blood repertoires may reflect thyroid immune responses. A 13 V-J signature model separated ophthalmopathy from stable hyperthyroidism, with over 85% sensitivity and just under 84% specificity in cross-validation and 80%/75% in testing.

The TCR beta CDR3 regions were amplified from the RNA transcripts. The first round of RT-PCR for the TCR CDR3 was performed with the HTBI primer set and the Qiagen OneStep RT-PCR kit. Libraries were constructed in a second round of multiplex PCR, after which size selection and purification were performed. Libraries were sequenced paired-end with 100 bp reads on an Illumina HiSeq2000. The study's own analysis went as follows. SOAPnuke was used to process the raw data, with reads discarded if the reads contained adapters or uncalled bases, had a mean Phred below 15, or lacked an exact constant-primer or identifier match. COPE v1.2.5 was used to merge the high-quality paired reads, and each unique nucleotide sequence was defined as a clonotype. MiTCR v1.1 was used to align clonotypes to the IMGT TRBV, TRBD and TRBJ reference segments. The analysis was restricted to V-J combinations with a frequency above 0.0001, which together covered 99% to 99.2% of the repertoires. A TCS score was defined as the ratio of F50 (clonal expansion) to E x V (chaos), with BLOSUM62-based TCRdist applied between CDR3 peptides within each V-J. Welch's t-statistics and random forest reduced roughly 530 V-J features to some 14, which were used in a naive Bayes classifier (R e1071). Using fastp at Q25 and MiXCR, TCRdb reprocessed the public reads and kept productive beta chains. For every CDR3 protein sequence, its rows merge into one entry that carries the most common genes and DNA. The V and J calls here are based on TCRdb, not the publication. The sample contains 550,000 to 650,000 distinct CDR3 sequences, approximately 15% of them found a single time. The top ten clonotypes cover roughly 5.5% of the sample.

This clonotype has a count of ten or more. The specificity of this receptor is unknown. Within one base of it there is no much larger clone, and no base qualities were kept. There are 16 amino acids in the CDR3, from cysteine to phenylalanine inclusive. Only CDR3 DNA is held: 48 bases, read in frame from base 1. After removal of 0 bases from V and 0 bases from J, the junction retains 3 bases not matched to a gene. The germline V gene encodes CDR1 GTSNPN and CDR2 SVGIG (reference sequence). The hyperthyroidism patients were between 18 and 65 years old and newly diagnosed, with a disease duration of less than 2 months. The study excluded patients with uncontrolled infections, other autoimmune diseases, pregnancy or lactation. Clinical symptoms, serum thyroxine and TRAb, thyroid ultrasound, and orbital computed tomography formed the basis for the diagnoses. Blood from progressor patients was collected at the time of first diagnosis with hyperthyroidism, before any ophthalmopathy symptoms had appeared. PBMCs were separated from roughly 10 ml of fresh peripheral blood using Ficoll-Paque density gradient centrifugation. Progressor patients were first diagnosed with Graves' hyperthyroidism and then developed ophthalmopathy during follow-up. Total RNA was extracted with Trizol reagent, and quality was checked on an Agilent 2100 Bioanalyzer.

Material for sequencing was blood. The rearranged chain carries TRBV30 and TRBJ2-4; 9 central bases correspond to TRBD2. The receptor was derived from a woman aged 25 to 39 with Graves' hyperthyroidism that later progressed to Graves' ophthalmopathy. The CDR3 reads as follows: CAWSVPTSGAKNIQYF. The bases read TGTGCCTGGAGTGTCCCGACTAGCGGAGCCAAAAACATTCAGTACTTC. Outside the CDR3, residues come from the reference TRBV30 and TRBJ2-4 proteins, so the full variable domain is: SQTIHQWPATLVQPVGSPLSLECTVEGTSNPNLYWYRQAAGRGLQLLFYSVGIGQISSEVPQNLSASRPQDRQFILSSKKLLLSDSGFYLCAWSVPTSGAKNIQYFGAGTRLSVL.